Listed below are T cell receptor beta chains from one sample, sequenced in a study of graft-versus-host responses after intestinal transplantation. Antigens of these TCRs are unknown. The method was immunoSEQ multiplex PCR; TCRdb's version includes in-frame clones alone and lacks a portion of them. The repertoire consists of about 120,000 clones, with roughly nine tenths occurring once and the leading ten covering about 0.18%. The starting material was unstimulated CD4+ T cells sorted from spleen or lymph node cells, obtained before intestinal transplant. All receptors derive from a human donor who received an intestinal transplant. Each CDR3 is given with its conserved first and last residue. The D gene is left open where the match is weak. Size is omitted from some rows. Given values are once, few, many or a class for expanded clones.

D gene	V gene	clone size	J gene	CDR3 DNA	CDR3 protein
TRBD2	TRBV7-2	NA	TRBJ2-5	TGTGCCAGCAGCTTAGCCACGGGGAGGGGAGAGACCCAGTACTTC	CASSLATGRGETQYF
TRBD1	TRBV5-6	once	TRBJ2-5	TGTGCCAGCACTCGACAGGGAGCTCAAGAGACCCAGTACTTC	CASTRQGAQETQYF
NA	TRBV15	NA	TRBJ1-2	TGTGCCACCAGCCCGACAAGAAGCTATGGCTACACCTTC	CATSPTRSYGYTF
TRBD2	TRBV6-5	NA	TRBJ2-7	TGTGCCAGCAGTCCTCCACTAGCGGGAGTCCACGAGCAGTACTTC	CASSPPLAGVHEQYF
NA	TRBV7-9	NA	TRBJ1-1	TGTGCCAGCAGCTTATCAGAGAACACTGAAGCTTTCTTT	CASSLSENTEAFF
NA	TRBV30	NA	TRBJ2-7	TGTGCCTGGAGTGTAAGACCGACAGACCCCTCCTACGAGCAGTACTTC	CAWSVRPTDPSYEQYF
NA	TRBV15	NA	TRBJ1-2	TGTGCCACCAGCGCGCACAGGGTAAACACGGGCTACACCTTC	CATSAHRVNTGYTF
TRBD1	TRBV29-1	NA	TRBJ1-1	TGCAGCGTTTGGAGGGGGCTGGACACTGAAGCTTTCTTT	CSVWRGLDTEAFF
NA	TRBV7-9	few	TRBJ2-6	TGTGCCAGCAGCAGAGGGGGCTCTGGGGCCAACGTCCTGACTTTC	CASSRGGSGANVLTF
TRBD1	TRBV30	few	TRBJ1-4	TGTGCCTGTAGCCGGGACAGCGAAAAACTGTTTTTT	CACSRDSEKLFF
TRBD2	TRBV6-5	NA	TRBJ2-5	TGTGCCAGCAGTTACCTGGCGGGGGGGATCGAGACCCAGTACTTC	CASSYLAGGIETQYF
NA	TRBV5-1	NA	TRBJ2-1	TGCGCCAGCAGCTTGGTGTGGTACGGAGGGGTAAACTACAATGAGCAGTTCTTC	CASSLVWYGGVNYNEQFF
TRBD2	TRBV2	few	TRBJ2-3	TGTGCCAGCAGCGGGTCCAGCGGGACTGTTACGCAGTATTTT	CASSGSSGTVTQYF
NA	TRBV4-1	NA	TRBJ2-1	TGCGCCAGCAGCCAAGATCTAGGGGGGAGGGCCTTGTACAATGAGCAGTTCTTC	CASSQDLGGRALYNEQFF
NA	TRBV5-1	NA	TRBJ1-3	TGCGCCAGCAGCTTGGTTTCAGGGGCCTCTGGAAACACCATATATTTT	CASSLVSGASGNTIYF
NA	TRBV6-1	NA	TRBJ1-5	TGTGCCAGCAGTAGAGGGGGAAAGAATCAGCCCCAGCATTTT	CASSRGGKNQPQHF
TRBD2	TRBV19	NA	TRBJ2-7	TGTGCCAGTAGTACACTAGCGGGAGGCCCCTACGAGCAGTACTTC	CASSTLAGGPYEQYF
TRBD1	TRBV20-1	NA	TRBJ1-4	TGCAGTAAAGACAGGGAACGGAAACTGTTTTTT	CSKDRERKLFF
TRBD2	TRBV28	NA	TRBJ2-3	TGTGCCAGCAGTTTCCCGGCTAGCGGGAGCGGGGCAGATACGCAGTATTTT	CASSFPASGSGADTQYF
TRBD1	TRBV2	NA	TRBJ1-5	TGTGCCAGCAGGCGCCGACAGGGGGCTGTTCAGCCCCAGCATTTT	CASRRRQGAVQPQHF
TRBD2	TRBV19	NA	TRBJ2-7	TGTGCCACCTCCCGACAGGGGGCCGGACTAGCGGGAGCCTACGAGCAGTACTTC	CATSRQGAGLAGAYEQYF
NA	TRBV30	NA	TRBJ1-1	TGTGCCTGGAGTGTGCGGGGCGCTCCCACTGAAGCTTTCTTT	CAWSVRGAPTEAFF
TRBD2	TRBV18	NA	TRBJ2-2	TGTGCCAGCTCACCTGGCGGAGCGGGAGTCACCGGGGAGCTGTTTTTT	CASSPGGAGVTGELFF
TRBD2	TRBV4-1	NA	TRBJ2-7	TGCGCCAGCAGCCAAGCCAGACTAGCGGGAGGGCCCGAGCAGTACTTC	CASSQARLAGGPEQYF
TRBD1	TRBV30	NA	TRBJ1-3	TGTGCCTGGGGACAGGGTAACTCTGGAAACACCATATATTTT	CAWGQGNSGNTIYF
NA	TRBV30	NA	TRBJ1-1	TGTGCCTGGAACGGCAGGCGAAACACTGAAGCTTTCTTT	CAWNGRRNTEAFF
NA	TRBV10-3	NA	TRBJ1-6	TGTGCCATCAGTGAGTCGGGGGGGAGCTATAATTCACCCCTCCACTTT	CAISESGGSYNSPLHF
NA	TRBV28	NA	TRBJ1-1	TGTGCCAGCGAACTTAAAGGAGGGAAACCTGAAGCTTTCTTT	CASELKGGKPEAFF
NA	TRBV30	NA	TRBJ1-2	TGTGCCTGGAGTTTTGGGGAGGCAGGAGGCTACACCTTC	CAWSFGEAGGYTF
NA	TRBV19	NA	TRBJ1-1	TGTGCCAGTACCCCCAGGGTCAGGGACACTGAAGCTTTCTTT	CASTPRVRDTEAFF
TRBD1	TRBV25-1	NA	TRBJ2-1	TGTGCCAGCAGTCCTCCGGGACAGACAGTAGTAGGGAATGAGCAGTTCTTC	CASSPPGQTVVGNEQFF
TRBD2	TRBV13	NA	TRBJ2-2	TGTGCCAGCAGCCTAGGACTAGTCCCCACATTGACGAACACCGGGGAGCTGTTTTTT	CASSLGLVPTLTNTGELFF
TRBD2	TRBV28	NA	TRBJ2-1	TGTGCCAGCAGTCCATGGGGACTAACAAACAATGAGCAGTTCTTC	CASSPWGLTNNEQFF
NA	TRBV19	NA	TRBJ2-5	TGTGCCAGTAGACTGAGCGCCGGGGAGACCCAGTACTTC	CASRLSAGETQYF
TRBD1	TRBV4-1	NA	TRBJ2-7	TGCGCCAGCAGCCATAGTCTGTGGGCCCGGGACAGGGTTACCTACGAGCAGTACTTC	CASSHSLWARDRVTYEQYF
NA	TRBV4-3	NA	TRBJ2-5	TGCGCCAGCAGCCAAGATTATTGGACTGGGCAAGAGACCCAGTACTTC	CASSQDYWTGQETQYF
TRBD1	TRBV19	NA	TRBJ1-5	TGTGCCAGTAGTACAGGGGGCGCGTTCACTGGTCAGCCCCAGCATTTT	CASSTGGAFTGQPQHF
TRBD2	TRBV29-1	NA	TRBJ2-7	TGCAGCGTTCGCGGGGGGGCGTTGGGCTCCTACGAGCAGTACTTC	CSVRGGALGSYEQYF
TRBD1	TRBV5-1	NA	TRBJ1-1	TGCGCCAGCAGCTCAGGGACAGGTGCTATGAACACTGAAGCTTTCTTT	CASSSGTGAMNTEAFF
TRBD1	TRBV2	NA	TRBJ2-1	TGTGCCAGCAGTCGACGGACAGGGGATGGTGAGCAGTTCTTC	CASSRRTGDGEQFF
TRBD1	TRBV2	few	TRBJ1-5	TGTGCCAGCAGTGATGACAGGGGACGACAGCCCCAGCATTTT	CASSDDRGRQPQHF
NA	TRBV6-1	NA	TRBJ1-4	TGTGCCAGCACTGCCTGGAGTGAAGAAAAACTGTTTTTT	CASTAWSEEKLFF
NA	TRBV7-2	once	TRBJ2-7	TGTGCCAGCAGCTCGGGACTGGGAAGAGGCTCCTACGAGCAGTACTTC	CASSSGLGRGSYEQYF
TRBD2	TRBV7-3	once	TRBJ2-7	TGTGCCAGCAGTCTCGGGACTAGCGGGGCGAACGAGCAGTACTTC	CASSLGTSGANEQYF
TRBD1	TRBV30	NA	TRBJ2-7	TGTGCCTGGAGTGTACCCGGCCAGGGGGCCCTTAGATCCTACGAGCAGTACTTC	CAWSVPGQGALRSYEQYF
TRBD1	TRBV4-3	NA	TRBJ2-2	TGCGCCAGCAGCCAAGGGAGGGACAGGGCGGCCGGGGAGCTGTTTTTT	CASSQGRDRAAGELFF
TRBD2	TRBV4-3	NA	TRBJ2-5	TGCGCCAGCAGCCGGACTAGCGGGGGCGGAGAGACCCAGTACTTC	CASSRTSGGGETQYF
NA	TRBV28	NA	TRBJ2-4	TGTGCCAGCAGACCACCCACCGGGTCCCAACGCGACATTCAGTACTTC	CASRPPTGSQRDIQYF
NA	TRBV14	NA	TRBJ2-1	TGTGCCAGCAGCCAAGGTCCGGTTGGAGACGACAATGAGCAGTTCTTC	CASSQGPVGDDNEQFF